The rows below give T cell receptor beta chains drawn from one sample of a study of T cells in Graves' hyperthyroidism and ophthalmopathy. TCRdb used MiXCR to reprocess the multiplex PCR reads, holding one entry per CDR3 protein. Altogether about 360,000 distinct CDR3 sequences are present, approximately 13% being singletons, with the ten largest covering more than 20%. Source material: blood. Receptors were obtained from a young man with Graves' hyperthyroidism that later progressed to Graves' ophthalmopathy. Both conserved end residues are part of each CDR3. A D gene is named only where the DNA matches it firmly. The listing skips clone size in some rows; elsewhere it reads once, few, many or a size class.

j_gene: TRBJ2-7; abundance: many; d_gene: .; v_gene: TRBV7-8; CDR3nt: TGTGCCAGCAGCTTAGTGAGAGTGGCAGGGGCCTACGAGCAGTACTTC; CDR3aa: CASSLVRVAGAYEQYF
j_gene: TRBJ1-5; abundance: few; d_gene: .; v_gene: TRBV4-2; CDR3nt: TGTGCCAGCAGCTCGGCTGTGGAGGGTCAGCCCCAGCATTTT; CDR3aa: CASSSAVEGQPQHF
j_gene: TRBJ2-3; abundance: once; d_gene: TRBD2; v_gene: TRBV6-4; CDR3nt: TGTGCCAGCAGCGATATAGCGGGGGGCATTACAGATACGCAGTATTTT; CDR3aa: CASSDIAGGITDTQYF
j_gene: TRBJ1-6; abundance: .; d_gene: .; v_gene: TRBV3-1; CDR3nt: TGTGCCAGCAGCCAAGAAAGGGTAAAGTGGGGTTCGCCCCTCCACTTT; CDR3aa: CASSQERVKWGSPLHF
j_gene: TRBJ2-7; abundance: many; d_gene: TRBD1; v_gene: TRBV20-1; CDR3nt: TGCAGTGCTTCACAGGGACAGGCCTACGAGCAGTACTTC; CDR3aa: CSASQGQAYEQYF
j_gene: TRBJ2-5; abundance: few; d_gene: TRBD2; v_gene: TRBV4-1; CDR3nt: TGCGCCAGCAGCACGCACCCACTAGCGCCGGAGACCCAGTACTTC; CDR3aa: CASSTHPLAPETQYF
j_gene: TRBJ2-7; abundance: .; d_gene: .; v_gene: TRBV6-1; CDR3nt: TGTGCCAGCAGGGACGGATCTTATCAAAGGCAGTACTTC; CDR3aa: CASRDGSYQRQYF
j_gene: TRBJ1-1; abundance: many; d_gene: .; v_gene: TRBV10-3; CDR3nt: TGTGCCATCAGTGTAGGGGACAAAGCTTTCTTT; CDR3aa: CAISVGDKAFF
j_gene: TRBJ2-1; abundance: many; d_gene: .; v_gene: TRBV11-2; CDR3nt: TGTGCCAGCAGCCAGGGGTTAACTGAGCAGTTCTTC; CDR3aa: CASSQGLTEQFF
j_gene: TRBJ2-7; abundance: many; d_gene: .; v_gene: TRBV12-3/TRBV12-4; CDR3nt: TGTGCCAGCAATAACGGCACCCACAGCTCCTACGAGCAGTACTTC; CDR3aa: CASNNGTHSSYEQYF
j_gene: TRBJ1-6; abundance: few; d_gene: .; v_gene: TRBV10-1; CDR3nt: TGCGCCAGCAGCCACGGACAGTTGGGTTCACCCCTCCACTTT; CDR3aa: CASSHGQLGSPLHF
j_gene: TRBJ2-4; abundance: few; d_gene: .; v_gene: TRBV10-3; CDR3nt: TGTGCCATCAGTGAGTCGGTTTCGGCAGGGCGGGCCAAAAACATTCAGTACTTC; CDR3aa: CAISESVSAGRAKNIQYF
j_gene: TRBJ1-1; abundance: many; d_gene: TRBD1; v_gene: TRBV5-5; CDR3nt: TGTGCCAGCAGCGGCACAGGGGGCCTGGGCACTGAAGCTTTCTTT; CDR3aa: CASSGTGGLGTEAFF
j_gene: TRBJ1-2; abundance: .; d_gene: .; v_gene: TRBV6-1; CDR3nt: TGTGCCAGCAGTGAACGAACAGGTCATGGCTACACCTTC; CDR3aa: CASSERTGHGYTF
j_gene: TRBJ1-1; abundance: .; d_gene: .; v_gene: TRBV4-1; CDR3nt: TGCGCCAGCAGCCAAGATCGGGGGGCCTCGGGGTACACTGAAGCTTTCTTT; CDR3aa: CASSQDRGASGYTEAFF
j_gene: TRBJ1-2; abundance: .; d_gene: TRBD1; v_gene: TRBV18; CDR3nt: TGTGCCAGCTCACACCGGGACAGCCTGTACTATGGCTACACCTTC; CDR3aa: CASSHRDSLYYGYTF
j_gene: TRBJ2-7; abundance: many; d_gene: .; v_gene: TRBV7-9; CDR3nt: TGTGCCAGCAGCGATACCGGGACACAACTCCCCTACGAGCAGTACTTC; CDR3aa: CASSDTGTQLPYEQYF
j_gene: TRBJ1-3; abundance: many; d_gene: TRBD1; v_gene: TRBV7-4; CDR3nt: TGTGCCAGCAGATCGGGACAGTTCTCTGGAAACACCATATATTTT; CDR3aa: CASRSGQFSGNTIYF
j_gene: TRBJ1-1; abundance: many; d_gene: .; v_gene: TRBV28; CDR3nt: TGTGCCAGCAGTCAGCCAGGCACTGAAGCTTTCTTT; CDR3aa: CASSQPGTEAFF
j_gene: TRBJ1-2; abundance: many; d_gene: .; v_gene: TRBV2; CDR3nt: TGTGCCAGCAGTGAATCGGGGATCTATTCCTATGGCTACACCTTC; CDR3aa: CASSESGIYSYGYTF
j_gene: TRBJ2-5; abundance: .; d_gene: .; v_gene: TRBV11-1; CDR3nt: TGTGCCAGCAGCTTAGAAGTCAGGGATAGCGAGACCCAGTACTTC; CDR3aa: CASSLEVRDSETQYF
j_gene: TRBJ2-7; abundance: many; d_gene: TRBD2; v_gene: TRBV7-9; CDR3nt: TGTGCCAGCAGCCCACCATGGGGTACTAGCGGGGGGACCTACGAGCAGTACTTC; CDR3aa: CASSPPWGTSGGTYEQYF
j_gene: TRBJ2-3; abundance: many; d_gene: TRBD1; v_gene: TRBV20-1; CDR3nt: TGCAGTGCTAGTAACAGGGGAAGCACAGATACGCAGTATTTT; CDR3aa: CSASNRGSTDTQYF
j_gene: TRBJ1-6; abundance: many; d_gene: TRBD1; v_gene: TRBV7-9; CDR3nt: TGTGCCAGCAGCTTGGGACAGTACTCCTATAATTCACCCCTCCACTTT; CDR3aa: CASSLGQYSYNSPLHF
j_gene: TRBJ1-5; abundance: few; d_gene: .; v_gene: TRBV30; CDR3nt: TGTGCCTGGAGTGTACGAGGCGGATATAGCAATCAGCCCCAGCATTTT; CDR3aa: CAWSVRGGYSNQPQHF
j_gene: TRBJ1-1; abundance: many; d_gene: TRBD1; v_gene: TRBV29-1; CDR3nt: TGCAGCGTCCGACTCCGGGACAGGTACACTGAAGCTTTCTTT; CDR3aa: CSVRLRDRYTEAFF
j_gene: TRBJ2-3; abundance: many; d_gene: .; v_gene: TRBV7-9; CDR3nt: TGTGCCAGCAGTATAGGGAGCTCAGATACGCAGTATTTT; CDR3aa: CASSIGSSDTQYF
j_gene: TRBJ1-2; abundance: many; d_gene: TRBD1; v_gene: TRBV6-6; CDR3nt: TGTGCCAGCAGTTACCCTACTCTCGGGACAGGGGTTGGCTACACCTTC; CDR3aa: CASSYPTLGTGVGYTF
j_gene: TRBJ2-5; abundance: many; d_gene: .; v_gene: TRBV7-8; CDR3nt: TGTGCCAGCAACAGAGATCTTTGGGGGGCAGAGACCCAGTACTTC; CDR3aa: CASNRDLWGAETQYF
j_gene: TRBJ1-1; abundance: many; d_gene: .; v_gene: TRBV27; CDR3nt: TGTGCCAGCAGGGTAGACGGAAAGAACACTGAAGCTTTCTTT; CDR3aa: CASRVDGKNTEAFF
j_gene: TRBJ1-3; abundance: few; d_gene: .; v_gene: TRBV7-9; CDR3nt: TGTGCCAGCAGCTTAGGGGGCAGAACTGGAAACACCATATATTTT; CDR3aa: CASSLGGRTGNTIYF
j_gene: TRBJ1-1; abundance: .; d_gene: .; v_gene: TRBV13; CDR3nt: TGTGTCAGCAGCGCAGGTGGGGGAAACACTGAAGCTTTCTTT; CDR3aa: CVSSAGGGNTEAFF
j_gene: TRBJ2-1; abundance: few; d_gene: .; v_gene: TRBV18; CDR3nt: TGTGCCAGCTCAGGGACAAAGATCTACAATGAGCAGTTCTTC; CDR3aa: CASSGTKIYNEQFF
j_gene: TRBJ1-5; abundance: few; d_gene: TRBD1; v_gene: TRBV6-5; CDR3nt: TGTGCCAGCAGTTACGGGACAGGCCTCAATCAGCCCCAGCATTTT; CDR3aa: CASSYGTGLNQPQHF
j_gene: TRBJ2-7; abundance: many; d_gene: TRBD2; v_gene: TRBV9; CDR3nt: TGTGCCAGCAGCGGAACTAGCGGGGGAACCTACGAGCAGTACTTC; CDR3aa: CASSGTSGGTYEQYF
j_gene: TRBJ2-1; abundance: .; d_gene: .; v_gene: TRBV11-3; CDR3nt: TGTGCCACCCAAGTCGCCTACAATGAGCAGTTCTTC; CDR3aa: CATQVAYNEQFF
j_gene: TRBJ1-5; abundance: many; d_gene: .; v_gene: TRBV6-1; CDR3nt: TGTGCCAGCAGTGAGAGTAGCAATCAGCCCCAGCATTTT; CDR3aa: CASSESSNQPQHF
j_gene: TRBJ1-5; abundance: many; d_gene: .; v_gene: TRBV12-3/TRBV12-4; CDR3nt: TGTGCCAGCAGTTTGGGCAGGAGCAATCAGCCCCAGCATTTT; CDR3aa: CASSLGRSNQPQHF
j_gene: TRBJ2-1; abundance: many; d_gene: .; v_gene: TRBV7-2; CDR3nt: TGTGCCAGCAGCTCCCAAGGGGGGGCCCCCTACAATGAGCAGTTCTTC; CDR3aa: CASSSQGGAPYNEQFF
j_gene: TRBJ1-2; abundance: .; d_gene: TRBD1; v_gene: TRBV10-3; CDR3nt: TGTGCCATCATTGCCGAAATAGGGGGCGGATATGGCTACACCTTC; CDR3aa: CAIIAEIGGGYGYTF
j_gene: TRBJ1-1; abundance: few; d_gene: TRBD1; v_gene: TRBV7-9; CDR3nt: TGTGCCAGCAGCTTAGGGAATCCATCCAGGGGGGCAACTGAAGCTTTCTTT; CDR3aa: CASSLGNPSRGATEAFF
j_gene: TRBJ1-2; abundance: many; d_gene: .; v_gene: TRBV12-3/TRBV12-4; CDR3nt: TGTGCCAGCAGCCGGGGAGGGCAGGCCCTTAACTATGGCTACACCTTC; CDR3aa: CASSRGGQALNYGYTF
j_gene: TRBJ2-5; abundance: many; d_gene: TRBD2; v_gene: TRBV11-2; CDR3nt: TGTGCCAGCAGCCCCAGACTAGCGGGGAGTGGGGAGACCCAGTACTTC; CDR3aa: CASSPRLAGSGETQYF
j_gene: TRBJ2-7; abundance: many; d_gene: .; v_gene: TRBV28; CDR3nt: TGTGCCAGCAGTTTACGCGGACCGCAGTACTTC; CDR3aa: CASSLRGPQYF
j_gene: TRBJ2-3; abundance: many; d_gene: TRBD1; v_gene: TRBV11-3; CDR3nt: TGTGCCAGCAGCTCCGGGACAGGGCCAGATACGCAGTATTTT; CDR3aa: CASSSGTGPDTQYF
j_gene: TRBJ2-7; abundance: .; d_gene: TRBD1; v_gene: TRBV10-3; CDR3nt: TGTGCCATCACCTCGGGACAGGGTACCTACGAGCAGTACTTC; CDR3aa: CAITSGQGTYEQYF
j_gene: TRBJ1-3; abundance: .; d_gene: .; v_gene: TRBV9; CDR3nt: TGTGCCAGCAGCGTAGCTCTGACGGGAAACACCATATATTTT; CDR3aa: CASSVALTGNTIYF
j_gene: TRBJ2-7; abundance: .; d_gene: .; v_gene: TRBV7-8; CDR3nt: TGTGCCAGCAGCACCCAGGGTTTCTCCTACGAGCAGTACTTC; CDR3aa: CASSTQGFSYEQYF